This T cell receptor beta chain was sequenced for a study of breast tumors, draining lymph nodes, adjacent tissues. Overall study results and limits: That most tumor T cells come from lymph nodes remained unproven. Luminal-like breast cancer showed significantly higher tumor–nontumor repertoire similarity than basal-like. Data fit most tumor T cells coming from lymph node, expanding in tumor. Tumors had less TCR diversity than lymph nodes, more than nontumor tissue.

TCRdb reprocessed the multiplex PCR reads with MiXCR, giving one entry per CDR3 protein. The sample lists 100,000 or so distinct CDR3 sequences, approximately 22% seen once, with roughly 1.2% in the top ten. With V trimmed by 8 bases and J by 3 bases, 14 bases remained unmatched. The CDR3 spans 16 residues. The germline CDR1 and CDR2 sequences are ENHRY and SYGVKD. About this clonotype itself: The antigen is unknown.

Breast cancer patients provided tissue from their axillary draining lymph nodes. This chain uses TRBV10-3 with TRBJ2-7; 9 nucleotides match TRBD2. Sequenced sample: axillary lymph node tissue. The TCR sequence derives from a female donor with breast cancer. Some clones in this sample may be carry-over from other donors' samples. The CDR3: CAIGATRTSVVYEQYF. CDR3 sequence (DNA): TGTGCCATCGGTGCCACCAGGACTAGCGTTGTCTACGAGCAGTACTTC.